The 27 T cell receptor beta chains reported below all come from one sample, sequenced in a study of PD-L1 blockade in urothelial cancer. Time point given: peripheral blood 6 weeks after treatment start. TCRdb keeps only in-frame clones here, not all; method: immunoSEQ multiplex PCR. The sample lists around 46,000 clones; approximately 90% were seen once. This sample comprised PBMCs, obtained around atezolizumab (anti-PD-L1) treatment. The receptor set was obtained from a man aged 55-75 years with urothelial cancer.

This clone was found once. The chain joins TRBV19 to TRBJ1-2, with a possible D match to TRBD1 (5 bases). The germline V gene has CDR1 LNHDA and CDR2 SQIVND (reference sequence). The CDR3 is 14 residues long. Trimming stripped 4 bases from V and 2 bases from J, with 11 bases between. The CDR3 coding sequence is TGTGCCAGTAGTACTCAGGGCAAAAACTATGGCTACACCTTC. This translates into CASSTQGKNYGYTF.

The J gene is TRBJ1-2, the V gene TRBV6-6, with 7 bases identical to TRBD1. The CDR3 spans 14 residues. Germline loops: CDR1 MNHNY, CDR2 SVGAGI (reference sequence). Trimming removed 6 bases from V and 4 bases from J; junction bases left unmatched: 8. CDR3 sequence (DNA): TGTGCCAGCAGCTACGGACAGGCCATCTATGGCTACACCTTC. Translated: CASSYGQAIYGYTF.

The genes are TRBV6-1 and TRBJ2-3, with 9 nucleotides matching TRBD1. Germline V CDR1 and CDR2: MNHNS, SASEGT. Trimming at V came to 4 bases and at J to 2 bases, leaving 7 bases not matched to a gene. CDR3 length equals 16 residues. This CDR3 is CASSARTGAITDTQYF. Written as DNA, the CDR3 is TGTGCCAGCAGTGCTCGGACAGGGGCTATCACAGATACGCAGTATTTT.

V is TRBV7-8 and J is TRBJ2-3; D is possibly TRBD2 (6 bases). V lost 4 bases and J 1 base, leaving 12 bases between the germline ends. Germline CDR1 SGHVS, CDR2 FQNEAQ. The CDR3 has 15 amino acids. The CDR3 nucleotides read TGTGCCAGCAGCTCCTCAGGGACTGGCACAGATACGCAGTATTTT. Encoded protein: CASSSSGTGTDTQYF.

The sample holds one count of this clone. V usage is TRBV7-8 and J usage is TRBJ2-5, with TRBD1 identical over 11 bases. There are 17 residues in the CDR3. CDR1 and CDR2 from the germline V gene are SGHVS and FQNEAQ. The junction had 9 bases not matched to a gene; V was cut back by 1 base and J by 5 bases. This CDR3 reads CASSLGSDRGLQETQYF. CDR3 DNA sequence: TGTGCCAGCAGCTTAGGTTCGGACAGGGGGCTCCAGGAGACCCAGTACTTC.

CDR3 DNA: TGTGCCAGCAGCCGGGACAGGGGGCCCTACGAGCAGTACTTC. Its translation: CASSRDRGPYEQYF. This sequence joins TRBV27 and TRBJ2-7; 12 nucleotides match TRBD1. Germline V gives CDR1 MNHEY, CDR2 SMNVEV (reference sequence). After removal of 6 bases from V and 2 bases from J, the junction contained 2 bases not matched to a gene. The CDR3 runs 14 residues.

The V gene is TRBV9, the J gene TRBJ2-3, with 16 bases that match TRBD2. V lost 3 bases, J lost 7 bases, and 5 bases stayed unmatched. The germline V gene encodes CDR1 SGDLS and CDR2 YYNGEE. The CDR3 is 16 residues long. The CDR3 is CASSGGLAGGRNTQYF. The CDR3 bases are TGTGCCAGCAGCGGGGGACTAGCGGGGGGGCGCAATACGCAGTATTTT.

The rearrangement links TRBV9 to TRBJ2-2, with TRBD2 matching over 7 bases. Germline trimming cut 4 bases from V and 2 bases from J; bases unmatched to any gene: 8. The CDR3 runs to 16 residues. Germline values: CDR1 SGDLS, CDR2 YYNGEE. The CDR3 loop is CASSTAGVRNTGELFF. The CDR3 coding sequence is TGTGCCAGCAGCACCGCGGGAGTTAGAAACACCGGGGAGCTGTTTTTT.

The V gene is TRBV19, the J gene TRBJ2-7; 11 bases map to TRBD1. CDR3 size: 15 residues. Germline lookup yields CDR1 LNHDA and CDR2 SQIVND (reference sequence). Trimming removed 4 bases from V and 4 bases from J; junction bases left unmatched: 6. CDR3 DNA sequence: TGTGCCAGTAGTACCGGACAGGGGGCGCGTTACGAGCAGTACTTC. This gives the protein CASSTGQGARYEQYF.

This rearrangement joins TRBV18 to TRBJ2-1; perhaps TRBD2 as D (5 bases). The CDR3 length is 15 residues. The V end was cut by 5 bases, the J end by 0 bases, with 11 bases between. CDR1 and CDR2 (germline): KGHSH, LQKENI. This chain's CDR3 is CASSFSESSYNEQFF. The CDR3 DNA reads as TGTGCCAGCTCATTTAGCGAGAGCTCCTACAATGAGCAGTTCTTC. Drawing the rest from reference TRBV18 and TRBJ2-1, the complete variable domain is NAGVMQNPRHLVRRRGQEARLRCSPMKGHSHVYWYRQLPEEGLKFMVYLQKENIIDESGMPKERFSAEFPKEGPSILRIQQVVRGDSAAYFCASSFSESSYNEQFFGPGTRLTVL.

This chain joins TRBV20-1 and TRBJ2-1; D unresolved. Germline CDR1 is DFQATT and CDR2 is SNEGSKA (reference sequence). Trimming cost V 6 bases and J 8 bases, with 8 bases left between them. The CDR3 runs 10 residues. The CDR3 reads CSATPDEQFF. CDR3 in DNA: TGCAGTGCCACCCCAGATGAGCAGTTCTTC.

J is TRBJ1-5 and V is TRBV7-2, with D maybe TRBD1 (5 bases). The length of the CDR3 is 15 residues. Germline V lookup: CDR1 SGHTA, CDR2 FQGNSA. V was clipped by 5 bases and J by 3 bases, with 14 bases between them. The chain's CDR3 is CASSLGTSSNQPQHF. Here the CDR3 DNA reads TGTGCCAGCAGCCTAGGGACTTCCTCCAATCAGCCCCAGCATTTT.

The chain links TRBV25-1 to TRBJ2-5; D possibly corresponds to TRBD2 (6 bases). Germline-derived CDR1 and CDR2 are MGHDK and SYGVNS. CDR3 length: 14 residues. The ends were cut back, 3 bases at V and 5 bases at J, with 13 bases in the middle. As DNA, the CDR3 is TGTGCCAGCAGTGATCCACGAGGGAGGGAGACCCAGTACTTC. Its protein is CASSDPRGRETQYF.

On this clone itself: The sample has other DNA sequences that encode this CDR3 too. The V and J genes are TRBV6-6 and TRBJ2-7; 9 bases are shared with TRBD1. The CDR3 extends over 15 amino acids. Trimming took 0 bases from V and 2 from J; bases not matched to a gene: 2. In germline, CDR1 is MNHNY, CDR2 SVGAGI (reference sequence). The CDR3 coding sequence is TGTGCCAGCAGTTACTCGGGACAGGGCCCCTACGAGCAGTACTTC. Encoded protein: CASSYSGQGPYEQYF.

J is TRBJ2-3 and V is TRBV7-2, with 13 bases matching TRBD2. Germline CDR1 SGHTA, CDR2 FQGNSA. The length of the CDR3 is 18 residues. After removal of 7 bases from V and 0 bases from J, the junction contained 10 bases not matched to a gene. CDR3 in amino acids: CASTRTGTSGMSTDTQYF. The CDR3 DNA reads TGTGCCAGCACTAGAACCGGGACTAGCGGGATGAGCACAGATACGCAGTATTTT.

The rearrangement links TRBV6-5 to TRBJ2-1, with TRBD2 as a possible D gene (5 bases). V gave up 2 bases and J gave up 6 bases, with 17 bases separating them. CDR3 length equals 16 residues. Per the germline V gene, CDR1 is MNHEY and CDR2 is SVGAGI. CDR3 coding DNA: TGTGCCAGCAGTTACACTCCAAGGATGAGGGTCAATGAGCAGTTCTTC. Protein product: CASSYTPRMRVNEQFF.

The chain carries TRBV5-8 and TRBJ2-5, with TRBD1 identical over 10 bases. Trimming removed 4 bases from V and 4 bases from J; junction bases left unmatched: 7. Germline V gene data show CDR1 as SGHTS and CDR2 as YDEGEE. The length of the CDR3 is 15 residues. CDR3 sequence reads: CASSRGQGLVETQYF. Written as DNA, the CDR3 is TGTGCCAGCAGCCGGGGACAGGGGTTGGTAGAGACCCAGTACTTC.

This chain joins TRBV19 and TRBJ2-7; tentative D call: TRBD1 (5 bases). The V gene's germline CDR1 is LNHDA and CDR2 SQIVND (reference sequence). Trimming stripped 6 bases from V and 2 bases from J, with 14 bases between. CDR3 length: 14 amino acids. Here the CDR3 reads CASSFQGTTYEQYF. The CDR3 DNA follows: TGTGCCAGTAGCTTCCAGGGTACCACCTACGAGCAGTACTTC.

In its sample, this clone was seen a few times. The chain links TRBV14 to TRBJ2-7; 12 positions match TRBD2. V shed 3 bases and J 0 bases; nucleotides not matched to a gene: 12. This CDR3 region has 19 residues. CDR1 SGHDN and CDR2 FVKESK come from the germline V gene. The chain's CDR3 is CASSHRRLAGGPISYEQYF. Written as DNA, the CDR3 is TGTGCCAGCAGCCACCGACGGCTAGCGGGAGGGCCAATCTCCTACGAGCAGTACTTC.

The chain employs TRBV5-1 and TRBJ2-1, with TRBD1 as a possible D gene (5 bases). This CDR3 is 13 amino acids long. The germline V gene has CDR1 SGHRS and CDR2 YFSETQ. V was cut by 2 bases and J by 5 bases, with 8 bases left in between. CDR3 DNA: TGCGCCAGCAGCTTCCAGGGAAACAATGAGCAGTTCTTC. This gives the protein CASSFQGNNEQFF.

DNA for the CDR3: TGTGCCAGCAGTGGGGACAGTGCCTCTGGAAACACCATATATTTT. Residues: CASSGDSASGNTIYF. The chain couples TRBV7-2 to TRBJ1-3, with TRBD1 matching over 7 bases. The CDR3 runs 15 residues. Trimming took 6 bases from V and 0 from J; bases not matched to a gene: 5. Germline V gene lookup returns CDR1 SGHTA and CDR2 FQGNSA. Together with reference TRBV7-2 and TRBJ1-3, the CDR3 gives the full variable domain: GAGVSQSPSNKVTEKGKDVELRCDPISGHTALYWYRQSLGQGLEFLIYFQGNSAPDKSGLPSDRFSAERTGGSVSTLTIQRTQQEDSAVYLCASSGDSASGNTIYFGEGSWLTVV.

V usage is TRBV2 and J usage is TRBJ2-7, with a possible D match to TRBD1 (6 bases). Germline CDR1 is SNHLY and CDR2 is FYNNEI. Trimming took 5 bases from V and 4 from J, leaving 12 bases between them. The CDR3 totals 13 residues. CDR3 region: CASSLGALYEQYF. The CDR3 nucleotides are TGTGCCAGCAGTCTGGGGGCATTGTACGAGCAGTACTTC.

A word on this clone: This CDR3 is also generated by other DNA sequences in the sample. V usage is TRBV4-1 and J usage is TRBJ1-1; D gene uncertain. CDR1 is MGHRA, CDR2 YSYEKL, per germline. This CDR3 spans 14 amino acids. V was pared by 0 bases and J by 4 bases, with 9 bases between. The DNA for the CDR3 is TGCGCCAGCAGCCAAGAAGGTAGAGGCACTGAAGCTTTCTTT. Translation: CASSQEGRGTEAFF.

DNA for the CDR3: TGCGCCAGCAGCCAAGTTTTACAGGGAAGGGGAAAACTGTTTTTT. Protein product: CASSQVLQGRGKLFF. The J gene is TRBJ1-4, the V gene TRBV4-3; a weak D match, TRBD1 (6 bases). The germline CDR1 and CDR2 sequences are LGHNA and YSLEER. The CDR3 runs to 15 residues. Trimming pared 1 base from V and 10 bases from J, leaving 16 bases between.

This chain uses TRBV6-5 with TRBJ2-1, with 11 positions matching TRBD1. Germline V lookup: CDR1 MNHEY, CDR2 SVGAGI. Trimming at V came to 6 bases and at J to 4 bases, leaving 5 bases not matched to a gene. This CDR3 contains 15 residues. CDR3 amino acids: CASRIGTGGYNEQFF. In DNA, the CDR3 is TGTGCCAGCAGAATCGGGACAGGGGGTTACAATGAGCAGTTCTTC.

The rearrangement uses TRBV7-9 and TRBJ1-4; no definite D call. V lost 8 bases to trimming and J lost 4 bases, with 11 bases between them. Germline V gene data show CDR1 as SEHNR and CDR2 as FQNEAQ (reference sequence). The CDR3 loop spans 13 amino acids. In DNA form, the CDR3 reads TGTGCCAGCCTAACGGGAAATAATGAAAAACTGTTTTTT. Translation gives CASLTGNNEKLFF.

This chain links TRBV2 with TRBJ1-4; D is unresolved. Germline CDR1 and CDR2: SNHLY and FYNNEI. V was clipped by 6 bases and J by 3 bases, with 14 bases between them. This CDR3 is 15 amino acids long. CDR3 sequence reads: CASRQEREANEKLFF. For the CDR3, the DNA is TGTGCCAGCAGGCAGGAGCGGGAGGCTAATGAAAAACTGTTTTTT.